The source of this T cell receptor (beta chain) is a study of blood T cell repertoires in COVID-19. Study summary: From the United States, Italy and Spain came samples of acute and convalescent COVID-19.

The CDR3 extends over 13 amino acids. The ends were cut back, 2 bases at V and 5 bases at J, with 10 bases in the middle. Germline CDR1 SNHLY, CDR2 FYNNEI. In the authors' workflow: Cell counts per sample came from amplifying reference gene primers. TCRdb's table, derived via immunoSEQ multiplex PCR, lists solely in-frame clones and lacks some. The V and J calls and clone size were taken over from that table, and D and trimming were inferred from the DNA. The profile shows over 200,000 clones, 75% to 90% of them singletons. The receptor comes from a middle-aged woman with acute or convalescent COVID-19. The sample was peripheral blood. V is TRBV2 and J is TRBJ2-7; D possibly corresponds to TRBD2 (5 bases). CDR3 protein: CASSETVRDEQYV. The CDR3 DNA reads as TGTGCCAGCAGTGAAACGGTGAGGGACGAGCAGTACGTC.